A single sample is the source of the 14 T cell receptor beta chains below, sequenced in a study of human T cells and chemical hapten exposure. Each CDR3 protein is one row after TCRdb ran MiXCR on the RACE reads. The sample contains about 120,000 distinct CDR3 sequences, about 12% of which appear only once. The time point: patch test 1, 2 weeks after DPC sensitization. Treatment meaning: therapeutic diphenylcyclopropenone sensitization with weekly scalp DPC. Here the sequenced sample was whole blood, taken in connection with sensitization to the hapten diphenylcyclopropenone (DPC). These receptors were obtained from a woman aged 45-65 years with alopecia areata. Some clones in this sample may be carry-over from other donors' samples.

This rearrangement joins TRBV20-1 to TRBJ1-2, with 8 bases identical to TRBD1. The CDR3 spans 15 residues. Trimming cost V 3 bases and J 5 bases; bases outside gene matches: 11. Germline values: CDR1 DFQATT, CDR2 SNEGSKA (reference sequence). The CDR3 nucleotides read TGCAGTGCTAGCCAGGGGGCGGACAAATTGTATGGCTACACCTTC. Translation gives CSASQGADKLYGYTF.

This clonotype was found many times. DNA for the CDR3: TGTGCCAGCAGTTTGGGGGGAGGCACTGAAGCTTTCTTT. Protein sequence: CASSLGGGTEAFF. The rearrangement uses TRBV12-3 or TRBV12-4 and TRBJ1-1, with a tentative D call TRBD1 (5 bases). This CDR3 region has 13 residues. V lost 3 bases and J lost 4, with 9 bases in between.

This chain uses TRBV18 with TRBJ2-4, with 7 nucleotides matching TRBD1. The CDR3 spans 15 residues. J lost 3 bases, V lost 0 bases, and 2 bases had no gene match. Germline V lookup: CDR1 KGHSH, CDR2 LQKENI. The CDR3 bases are TGTGCCAGCTCACCACCTTCAGGGGGCAAAAACATTCAGTACTTC. The encoded protein is CASSPPSGGKNIQYF.

This clonotype was counted between two and nine times. The chain is built from TRBV12-3 or TRBV12-4 and TRBJ2-2, with TRBD2 matching 7 bases. Trimming removed 6 bases from V and 6 bases from J; junction bases left unmatched: 13. The CDR3 sequence is 16 residues long. This chain's CDR3 is CASSRWGTTKAGELFF. CDR3 coding DNA: TGTGCCAGCAGCCGCTGGGGGACTACAAAGGCCGGGGAGCTGTTTTTT.

J is TRBJ2-7 and V is TRBV28; TRBD1 matches at 9 bases. The length of the CDR3 is 14 residues. Trimming cost V 8 bases and J 2 bases; bases outside gene matches: 7. Per germline, CDR1 MDHEN and CDR2 SYDVKM. The CDR3 reads CASLPGTGTYEQYF. The CDR3 DNA reads TGTGCCAGCTTACCCGGGACAGGGACCTACGAGCAGTACTTC.

This clonotype was seen many times. The chain uses TRBV7-8 and TRBJ2-3; D not certain. CDR3 size: 12 residues. Germline CDR1 reads SGHVS; CDR2 reads FQNEAQ. The ends were cut back, 3 bases at V and 3 bases at J, with 4 bases in the middle. The chain's CDR3 is CASSLLTDTQYF. In nucleotides, the CDR3 is TGTGCCAGCAGCTTGTTGACAGATACGCAGTATTTT.

This clonotype has a count of ten or more. The chain uses TRBV5-1 and TRBJ1-1; D might be TRBD1 (5 bases). The CDR3 spans 13 residues. Trimming took off 7 bases at V and 0 bases at J, with 10 bases between the two ends. Looked up from germline, CDR1 is SGHRS and CDR2 is YFSETQ. CDR3 DNA sequence: TGCGCCAGCGGGACTGGGATGAACACTGAAGCTTTCTTT. Translating it yields CASGTGMNTEAFF.

This clonotype was seen only a few times. This CDR3 is CASSPRDSNTEAFF. Here the CDR3 DNA reads TGTGCCAGCTCACCCCGGGACAGCAACACTGAAGCTTTCTTT. The chain carries TRBV18 and TRBJ1-1; TRBD1 matches 7 bases. V was pared by 3 bases and J by 2 bases, with 3 bases of the junction left unmatched. This CDR3 contains 14 residues. Germline CDR1 reads KGHSH; CDR2 reads LQKENI.

In this sample, this clonotype turned up a few times. The V call is TRBV5-6, the J call TRBJ2-5; D is perhaps TRBD1 (6 bases). The V gene's germline CDR1 is SGHDT and CDR2 YYEEEE. This CDR3 has 19 residues. V gave up 6 bases and J gave up 2 bases, with 29 bases separating them. The CDR3 bases are TGTGCCAGCACCACTCTTCAGGGGCTCAAGAATTGGGGACAAGAGACCCAGTACTTC. Protein: CASTTLQGLKNWGQETQYF.

This clonotype came up many times. The V gene is TRBV4-3, the J gene TRBJ2-3; 8 nucleotides match TRBD2. Trimming took 3 bases from V and 2 from J; bases not matched to a gene: 7. Looked up from germline, CDR1 is LGHNA and CDR2 is YSLEER. The CDR3 is made up of 16 amino acids. CDR3 in DNA: TGCGCCAGCAGCCACGTAGCGGGGCTCCTCACAGATACGCAGTATTTT. Its protein is CASSHVAGLLTDTQYF.

This clonotype appeared many times. DNA for the CDR3: TGTGCCAGCAGGTCCGATTGGGGCAATGAGCAGTTCTTC. Translation gives CASRSDWGNEQFF. This chain connects TRBV6-5 to TRBJ2-1; no definite D call. The CDR3 extends over 13 amino acids. Germline V lookup: CDR1 MNHEY, CDR2 SVGAGI. V was cut by 6 bases and J by 6 bases, with 12 bases left in between.

The rearrangement uses TRBV5-1 and TRBJ2-2; the D is unclear. The germline V gene has CDR1 SGHRS and CDR2 YFSETQ. The CDR3 has 13 amino acids. Deletions cut 6 bases from V and 1 base from J, with 7 bases between. CDR3 in DNA: TGCGCCAGCATGGCAGGGAACACCGGGGAGCTGTTTTTT. Translation gives CASMAGNTGELFF.

The chain couples TRBV18 to TRBJ2-7; D unresolved. The CDR3 consists of 14 residues. The germline V and J ends were trimmed by 2 bases and 0 bases, with 8 bases remaining between them. Germline V gene sequence: CDR1 KGHSH, CDR2 LQKENI. Written as DNA, the CDR3 is TGTGCCAGCTCACCAGGACCTACCTCCTACGAGCAGTACTTC. Protein sequence: CASSPGPTSYEQYF.

The chain is built from TRBV20-1 and TRBJ1-6; D is ambiguous. CDR1 is DFQATT and CDR2 is SNEGSKA in the germline V gene (reference sequence). Trimming took 6 bases from V and 6 from J, leaving 15 bases between them. The CDR3 runs to 14 residues. The CDR3: CSASRAVSNSPLHF. CDR3 bases: TGCAGTGCCTCCCGGGCAGTCTCTAATTCACCCCTCCACTTT.